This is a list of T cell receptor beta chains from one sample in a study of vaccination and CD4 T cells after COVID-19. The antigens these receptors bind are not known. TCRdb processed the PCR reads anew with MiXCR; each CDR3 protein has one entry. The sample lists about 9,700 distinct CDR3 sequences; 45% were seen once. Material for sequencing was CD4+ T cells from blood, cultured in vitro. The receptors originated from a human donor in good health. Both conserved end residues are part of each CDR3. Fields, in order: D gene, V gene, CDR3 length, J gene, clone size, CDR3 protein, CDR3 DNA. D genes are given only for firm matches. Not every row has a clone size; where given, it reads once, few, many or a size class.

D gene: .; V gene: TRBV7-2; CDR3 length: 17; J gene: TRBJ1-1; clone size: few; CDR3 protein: CASSLATGRGMNTEAFF; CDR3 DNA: TGTGCCAGCAGCTTAGCGACGGGGAGAGGGATGAACACTGAAGCTTTCTTT
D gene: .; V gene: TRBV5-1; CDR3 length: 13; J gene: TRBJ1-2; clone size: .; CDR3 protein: CASSLADTYGYTF; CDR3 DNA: TGCGCCAGCAGCTTGGCTGACACCTATGGCTACACCTTC
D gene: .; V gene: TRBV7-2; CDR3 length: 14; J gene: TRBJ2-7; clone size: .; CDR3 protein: CASSLTFGAYEQYF; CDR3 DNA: TGTGCCAGCAGCTTAACCTTTGGGGCCTACGAGCAGTACTTC
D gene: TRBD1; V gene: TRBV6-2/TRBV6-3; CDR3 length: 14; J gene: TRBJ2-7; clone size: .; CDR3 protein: CASNGQGVSYEQYF; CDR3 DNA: TGTGCCAGCAATGGACAGGGAGTCTCCTACGAGCAGTACTTC
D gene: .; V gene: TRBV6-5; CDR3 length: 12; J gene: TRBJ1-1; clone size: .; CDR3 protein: CASSYKGTEAFF; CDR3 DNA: TGTGCCAGCAGTTACAAGGGAACTGAAGCTTTCTTT
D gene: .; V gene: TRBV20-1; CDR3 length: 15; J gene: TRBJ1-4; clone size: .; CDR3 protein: CSARAGSAYNEKLFF; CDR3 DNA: TGCAGTGCTAGAGCCGGCAGCGCCTATAATGAAAAACTGTTTTTT
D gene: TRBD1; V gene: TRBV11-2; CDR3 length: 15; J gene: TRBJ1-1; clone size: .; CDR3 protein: CASSPEGAVNTEAFF; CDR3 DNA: TGTGCCAGCAGCCCCGAGGGGGCCGTGAACACTGAAGCTTTCTTT
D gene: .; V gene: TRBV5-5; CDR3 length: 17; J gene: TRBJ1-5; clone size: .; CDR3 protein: CASSLEGLGAANQPQHF; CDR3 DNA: TGTGCCAGCAGCTTGGAAGGGTTAGGAGCCGCCAATCAGCCCCAGCATTTT
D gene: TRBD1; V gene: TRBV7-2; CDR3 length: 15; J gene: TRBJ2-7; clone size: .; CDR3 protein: CASSSRQGNKGEQYF; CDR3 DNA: TGTGCCAGCAGCTCTCGACAGGGGAATAAGGGCGAGCAGTACTTC
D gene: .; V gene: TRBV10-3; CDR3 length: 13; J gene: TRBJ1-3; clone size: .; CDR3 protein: CAISGGVGNTIYF; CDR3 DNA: TGTGCCATCTCTGGAGGGGTCGGAAACACCATATATTTT